One T cell receptor (beta chain) is described in this entry. The target antigen is unknown. The sample belongs to a study of CXCR3-negative and CXCR3-positive naive CD8 T cells. TRB cDNA libraries were made by UMI-labeled 5' RACE. Reprocessing the 5' RACE reads, TCRdb reports a single entry for every CDR3 protein and omits DNA. The sample includes tens of thousands of distinct CDR3 sequences. Germline V gene data show CDR1 as DFQATT and CDR2 as SNEGSKA (reference sequence). The CDR3 is 15 residues long. Findings and limits, study-wide: Post-cryopreservation CXCR3 expression was partly diminished, and the bulk of assays employed fresh PBMCs.

The sample was memory CD8+ T cells from blood. The rearrangement links TRBV20-1 to TRBJ2-7; there is no DNA to check the TCRdb D call of TRBD2. The source of this sequence is a human donor in good health. Some clones in this sample may be carry-over from other donors' samples. CDR3 protein: CSARDRDYPSYEQYF.